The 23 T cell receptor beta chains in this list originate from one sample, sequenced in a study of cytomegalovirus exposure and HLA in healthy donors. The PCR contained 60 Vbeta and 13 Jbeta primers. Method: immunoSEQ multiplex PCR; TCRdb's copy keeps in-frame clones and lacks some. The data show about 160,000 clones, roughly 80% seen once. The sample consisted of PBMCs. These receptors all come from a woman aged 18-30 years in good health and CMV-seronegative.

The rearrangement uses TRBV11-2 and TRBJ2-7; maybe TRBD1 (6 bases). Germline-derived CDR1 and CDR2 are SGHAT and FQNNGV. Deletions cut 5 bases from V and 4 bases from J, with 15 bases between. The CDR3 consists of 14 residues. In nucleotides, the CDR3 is TGTGCCAGCAGCCCGCGGGCAGGGGCATACGAGCAGTACTTC. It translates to CASSPRAGAYEQYF. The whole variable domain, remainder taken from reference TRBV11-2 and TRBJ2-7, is EAGVAQSPRYKIIEKRQSVAFWCNPISGHATLYWYQQILGQGPKLLIQFQNNGVVDDSQLPKDRFSAERLKGVDSTLKIQPAKLEDSAVYLCASSPRAGAYEQYFGPGTRLTVT.

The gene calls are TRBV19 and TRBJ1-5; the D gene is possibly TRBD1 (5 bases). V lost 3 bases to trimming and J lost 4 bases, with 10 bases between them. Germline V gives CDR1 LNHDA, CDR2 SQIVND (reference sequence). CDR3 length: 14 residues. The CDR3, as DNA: TGTGCCAGTAGTATTAACAAGGGGAATCAGCCCCAGCATTTT. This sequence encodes CASSINKGNQPQHF.

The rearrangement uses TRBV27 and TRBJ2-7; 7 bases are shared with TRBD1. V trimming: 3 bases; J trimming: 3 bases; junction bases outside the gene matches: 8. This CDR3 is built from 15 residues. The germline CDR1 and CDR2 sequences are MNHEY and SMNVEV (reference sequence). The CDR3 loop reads CASSFQTGRGYEQYF. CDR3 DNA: TGTGCCAGCAGTTTTCAGACAGGGCGTGGCTACGAGCAGTACTTC.

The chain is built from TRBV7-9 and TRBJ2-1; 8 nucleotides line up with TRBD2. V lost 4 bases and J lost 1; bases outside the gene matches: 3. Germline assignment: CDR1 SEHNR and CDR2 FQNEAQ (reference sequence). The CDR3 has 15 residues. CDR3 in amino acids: CASSSQRESYNEQFF. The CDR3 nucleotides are TGTGCCAGCAGCTCCCAGCGGGAGTCCTACAATGAGCAGTTCTTC.

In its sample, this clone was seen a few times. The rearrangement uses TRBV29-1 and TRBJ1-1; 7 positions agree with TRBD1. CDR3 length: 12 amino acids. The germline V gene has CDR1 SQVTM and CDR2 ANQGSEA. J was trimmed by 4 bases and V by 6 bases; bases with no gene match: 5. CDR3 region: CSVAGGPTEAFF. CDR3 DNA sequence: TGCAGCGTGGCAGGGGGACCCACTGAAGCTTTCTTT.

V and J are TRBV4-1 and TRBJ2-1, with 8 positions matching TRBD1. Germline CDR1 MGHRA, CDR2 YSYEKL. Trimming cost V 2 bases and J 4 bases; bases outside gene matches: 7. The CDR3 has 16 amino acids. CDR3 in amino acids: CASSQPDRGLYNEQFF. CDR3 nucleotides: TGCGCCAGCAGCCAACCTGACAGGGGCCTATACAATGAGCAGTTCTTC.

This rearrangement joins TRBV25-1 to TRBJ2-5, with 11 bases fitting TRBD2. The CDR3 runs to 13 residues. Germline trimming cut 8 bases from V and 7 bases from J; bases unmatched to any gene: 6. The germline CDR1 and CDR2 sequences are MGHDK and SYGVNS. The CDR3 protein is CASELAGVRTQYF. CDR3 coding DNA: TGTGCCAGCGAACTAGCGGGAGTTCGGACCCAGTACTTC.

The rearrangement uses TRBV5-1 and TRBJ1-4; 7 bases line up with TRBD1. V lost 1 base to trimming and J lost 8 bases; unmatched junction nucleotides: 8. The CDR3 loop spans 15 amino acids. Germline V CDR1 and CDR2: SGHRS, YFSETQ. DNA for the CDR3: TGCGCCAGCAGCTTGACGGGAGGGACAGCAGAAAAACTGTTTTTT. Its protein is CASSLTGGTAEKLFF.

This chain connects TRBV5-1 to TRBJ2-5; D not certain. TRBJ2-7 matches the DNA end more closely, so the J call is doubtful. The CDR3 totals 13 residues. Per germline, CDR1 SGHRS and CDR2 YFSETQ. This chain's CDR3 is CASSLPDYYEQYF. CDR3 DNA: TGCGCCAGCAGCTTGCCAGATTACTACGAGCAGTACTTC.

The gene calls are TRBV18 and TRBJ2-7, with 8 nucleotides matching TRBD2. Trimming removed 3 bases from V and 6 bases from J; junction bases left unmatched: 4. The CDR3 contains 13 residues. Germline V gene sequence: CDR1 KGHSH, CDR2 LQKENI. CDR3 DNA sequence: TGTGCCAGCTCACCTGGACTAGCAGCCGAGCAGTACTTC. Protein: CASSPGLAAEQYF.

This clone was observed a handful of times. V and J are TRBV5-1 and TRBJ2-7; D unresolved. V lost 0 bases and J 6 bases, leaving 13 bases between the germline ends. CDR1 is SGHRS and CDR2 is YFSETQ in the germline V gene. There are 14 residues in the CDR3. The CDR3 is CASSLDLAYSEQYF. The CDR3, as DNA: TGCGCCAGCAGCTTGGACCTGGCTTATTCCGAGCAGTACTTC.

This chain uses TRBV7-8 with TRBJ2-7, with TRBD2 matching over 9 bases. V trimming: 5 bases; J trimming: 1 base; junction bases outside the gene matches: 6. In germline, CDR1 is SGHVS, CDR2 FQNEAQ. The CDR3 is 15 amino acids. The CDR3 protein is CASSLALAGSYEQYF. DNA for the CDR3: TGTGCCAGCAGCCTCGCGCTAGCGGGGTCCTACGAGCAGTACTTC.

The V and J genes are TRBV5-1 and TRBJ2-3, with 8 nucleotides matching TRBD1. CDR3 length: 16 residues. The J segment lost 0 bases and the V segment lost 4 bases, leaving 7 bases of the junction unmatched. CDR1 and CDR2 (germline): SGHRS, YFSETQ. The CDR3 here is CASSHRTGSSTDTQYF. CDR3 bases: TGCGCCAGCAGCCACCGGACAGGGTCTAGCACAGATACGCAGTATTTT.

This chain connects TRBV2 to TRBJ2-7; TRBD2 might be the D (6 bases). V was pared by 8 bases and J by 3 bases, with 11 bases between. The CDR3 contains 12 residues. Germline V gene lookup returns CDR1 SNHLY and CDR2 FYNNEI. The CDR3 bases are TGTGCCAGCCTGATAGCGGACTACGAGCAGTACTTC. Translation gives CASLIADYEQYF.

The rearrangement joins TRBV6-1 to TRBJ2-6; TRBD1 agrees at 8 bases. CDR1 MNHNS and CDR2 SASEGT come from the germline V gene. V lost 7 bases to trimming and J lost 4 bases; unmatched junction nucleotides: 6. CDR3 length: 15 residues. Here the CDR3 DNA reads TGTGCCAGCATCCAGGGGGCGTGGGGGGCCAACGTCCTGACTTTC. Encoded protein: CASIQGAWGANVLTF.

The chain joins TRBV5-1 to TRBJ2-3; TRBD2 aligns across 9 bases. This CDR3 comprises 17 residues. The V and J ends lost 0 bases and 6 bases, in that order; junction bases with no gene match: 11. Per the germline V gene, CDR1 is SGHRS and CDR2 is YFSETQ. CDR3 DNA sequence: TGCGCCAGCAGCTTGGAGGCGGGGACTAGCCCGAGGGATACGCAGTATTTT. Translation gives CASSLEAGTSPRDTQYF. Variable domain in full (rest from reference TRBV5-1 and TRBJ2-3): KAGVTQTPRYLIKTRGQQVTLSCSPISGHRSVSWYQQTPGQGLQFLFEYFSETQRNKGNFPGRFSGRQFSNSRSEMNVSTLELGDSALYLCASSLEAGTSPRDTQYFGPGTRLTVL.

This CDR3 is CASKSGTRQNSPLHF. The CDR3, as DNA: TGTGCCAGCAAATCCGGGACACGACAAAATTCACCCCTCCACTTT. The rearrangement joins TRBV2 to TRBJ1-6; D is possibly TRBD1 (6 bases). The CDR3 spans 15 residues. V lost 7 bases and J 7 bases, leaving 17 bases between the germline ends. Looked up from germline, CDR1 is SNHLY and CDR2 is FYNNEI. The full variable domain, its missing parts supplied by reference TRBV2 and TRBJ1-6, is EPEVTQTPSHQVTQMGQEVILRCVPISNHLYFYWYRQILGQKVEFLVSFYNNEISEKSEIFDDQFSVERPDGSNFTLKIRSTKLEDSAMYFCASKSGTRQNSPLHFGNGTRLTVT.

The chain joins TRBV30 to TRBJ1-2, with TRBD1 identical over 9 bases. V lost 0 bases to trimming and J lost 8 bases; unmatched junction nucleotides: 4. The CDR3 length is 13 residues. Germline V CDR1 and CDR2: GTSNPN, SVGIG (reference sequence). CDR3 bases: TGTGCCTGGAGTGTACAGGGGGCTGGAGGCTACACCTTC. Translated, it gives CAWSVQGAGGYTF. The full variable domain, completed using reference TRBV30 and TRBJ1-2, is SQTIHQWPATLVQPVGSPLSLECTVEGTSNPNLYWYRQAAGRGLQLLFYSVGIGQISSEVPQNLSASRPQDRQFILSSKKLLLSDSGFYLCAWSVQGAGGYTFGSGTRLTVV.

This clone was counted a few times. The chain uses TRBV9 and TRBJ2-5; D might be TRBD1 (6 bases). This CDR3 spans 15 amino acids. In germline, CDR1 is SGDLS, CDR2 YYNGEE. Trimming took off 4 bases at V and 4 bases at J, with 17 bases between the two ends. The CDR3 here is CASSQDSFTGETQYF. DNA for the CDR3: TGTGCCAGCAGCCAGGACAGTTTCACGGGAGAGACCCAGTACTTC.

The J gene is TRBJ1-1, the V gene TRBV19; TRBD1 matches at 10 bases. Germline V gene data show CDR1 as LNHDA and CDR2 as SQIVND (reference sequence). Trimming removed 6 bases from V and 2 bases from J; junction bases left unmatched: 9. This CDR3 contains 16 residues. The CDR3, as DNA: TGTGCCAGTAGAACCGGGACAGGGGCAAAAAACACTGAAGCTTTCTTT. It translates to CASRTGTGAKNTEAFF.

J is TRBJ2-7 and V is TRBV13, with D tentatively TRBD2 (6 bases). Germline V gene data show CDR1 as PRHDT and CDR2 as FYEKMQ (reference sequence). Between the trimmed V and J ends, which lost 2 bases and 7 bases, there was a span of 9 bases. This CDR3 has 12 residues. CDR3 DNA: TGTGCCAGCAGCTTACGTGGGAGGGAGCAGTACTTC. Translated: CASSLRGREQYF.

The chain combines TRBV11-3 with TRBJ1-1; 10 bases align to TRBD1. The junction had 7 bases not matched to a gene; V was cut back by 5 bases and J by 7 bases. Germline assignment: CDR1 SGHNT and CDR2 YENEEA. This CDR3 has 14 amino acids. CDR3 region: CASSRRQGAGEAFF. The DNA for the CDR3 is TGTGCCAGCAGCAGGCGACAGGGGGCTGGTGAAGCTTTCTTT.

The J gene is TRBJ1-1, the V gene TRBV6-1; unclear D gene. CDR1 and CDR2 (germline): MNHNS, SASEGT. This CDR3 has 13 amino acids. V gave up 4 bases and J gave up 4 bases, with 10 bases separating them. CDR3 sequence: CASSAARGTEAFF. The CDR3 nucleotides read TGTGCCAGCAGTGCGGCACGAGGCACTGAAGCTTTCTTT.